The 18 T cell receptor beta chains listed next were all sequenced from one sample in a study of cytomegalovirus exposure and HLA in healthy donors. The study ran its PCR with 60 Vbeta and 13 Jbeta primers. Clones were sequenced by immunoSEQ multiplex PCR, and TCRdb holds only the in-frame ones, with some missing. The sample has around 120,000 clones; 60% to 85% are singletons. Input material: PBMCs. Receptors originate from a middle-aged woman in good health and CMV-seropositive.

For this clone: The same CDR3 also results from other DNA sequences found in this sample. The CDR3 nucleotides are TGTGCCAGCAGTGAAACAGGGAACTATGGCTACACCTTC. This codes for CASSETGNYGYTF. The chain uses TRBV2 and TRBJ1-2; a weak D match, TRBD1 (6 bases). This CDR3 spans 13 amino acids. Germline V gene data show CDR1 as SNHLY and CDR2 as FYNNEI. V lost 2 bases and J 2 bases, leaving 6 bases between the germline ends.

The chain joins TRBV5-1 to TRBJ2-7; 7 nucleotides line up with TRBD1. Per germline, CDR1 SGHRS and CDR2 YFSETQ. Germline trimming cut 4 bases from V and 7 bases from J; bases unmatched to any gene: 14. The CDR3 loop spans 15 amino acids. CDR3 sequence reads: CASSPRDSGKWEQYF. CDR3 sequence (DNA): TGCGCCAGCAGCCCCCGGGACAGTGGAAAGTGGGAGCAGTACTTC.

The chain has TRBV5-1 and TRBJ1-1, with D unclear. The CDR3 runs 14 residues. V lost 1 base and J lost 0, with 7 bases in between. Germline V gives CDR1 SGHRS, CDR2 YFSETQ. The CDR3 coding sequence is TGCGCCAGCAGCTTGACAACAGTGAACACTGAAGCTTTCTTT. Its translation is CASSLTTVNTEAFF.

The V and J genes are TRBV4-1 and TRBJ2-7; TRBD1 matches 10 bases. This CDR3 comprises 14 residues. Germline V CDR1 and CDR2: MGHRA, YSYEKL. After removal of 4 bases from V and 7 bases from J, the junction contained 7 bases not matched to a gene. CDR3 in amino acids: CASSLDRGPGEQYF. In DNA, the CDR3 is TGCGCCAGCAGCCTCGACAGGGGGCCTGGAGAGCAGTACTTC.

The J gene is TRBJ2-2, the V gene TRBV7-2; 7 nucleotides agree with TRBD2. CDR1 is SGHTA and CDR2 is FQGNSA in the germline V gene. The CDR3 totals 15 residues. J was trimmed by 6 bases and V by 5 bases; bases with no gene match: 9. The CDR3, as DNA: TGTGCCAGCAGCCCTAGGCGCGGGAGCCCCGGGGAGCTGTTTTTT. It is translated as CASSPRRGSPGELFF.

This chain uses TRBV2 with TRBJ2-5; 10 nucleotides line up with TRBD2. In germline, CDR1 is SNHLY, CDR2 FYNNEI. V shed 6 bases and J 4 bases; nucleotides not matched to a gene: 8. The CDR3 totals 15 residues. The CDR3 loop is CASRSGTSAGETQYF. CDR3 bases: TGTGCCAGCAGGTCCGGGACTAGCGCGGGAGAGACCCAGTACTTC.

This chain uses TRBV4-1 with TRBJ2-7; 10 bases are shared with TRBD2. The germline V gene has CDR1 MGHRA and CDR2 YSYEKL. The ends lost 1 base at V and 4 bases at J; junction bases unmatched: 13. The CDR3 spans 18 residues. The CDR3 nucleotides are TGCGCCAGCAGCCAAGCCCCGGACGCTAGCGGGAGTAAGTACGAGCAGTACTTC. It translates to CASSQAPDASGSKYEQYF.

The sample holds a few counts of this clone. The gene calls are TRBV7-9 and TRBJ2-2; tentatively, D is TRBD1 (5 bases). V lost 4 bases to trimming and J lost 3 bases, with 12 bases between them. Germline CDR1 and CDR2: SEHNR and FQNEAQ (reference sequence). The CDR3 is 15 residues long. The CDR3 coding sequence is TGTGCCAGCAGCTCAAGGGGTGGGGACACCGGGGAGCTGTTTTTT. This translates into CASSSRGGDTGELFF.

The chain links TRBV5-1 to TRBJ2-1; 10 bases line up with TRBD2. The CDR3 is 15 residues long. V was clipped by 3 bases and J by 6 bases; unmatched bases: 6. The germline V gene encodes CDR1 SGHRS and CDR2 YFSETQ. The CDR3 DNA sequence: TGCGCCAGCAGCTCCGGGACTAGCGAAACCAATGAGCAGTTCTTC. It is translated as CASSSGTSETNEQFF.

This clone was found many times. V usage is TRBV10-2 and J usage is TRBJ1-1; D is ambiguous. This CDR3 is built from 13 residues. Germline values: CDR1 WSHSY, CDR2 SAAADI. Trimming stripped 2 bases from V and 1 base from J, with 5 bases between. DNA of the CDR3: TGCGCCAGCAGTGAGGTCGGGAACACTGAAGCTTTCTTT. This encodes CASSEVGNTEAFF.

This chain uses TRBV7-9 with TRBJ2-3; D may be TRBD1 (6 bases). The germline gives CDR1 SEHNR, CDR2 FQNEAQ (reference sequence). This CDR3 has 14 amino acids. V was trimmed by 6 bases and J by 0 bases, leaving 10 bases between them. In DNA, the CDR3 is TGTGCCAGCAGTTACAGGGCTAGCACAGATACGCAGTATTTT. Encoded protein: CASSYRASTDTQYF.

The genes are TRBV7-8 and TRBJ2-3; TRBD2 might be the D (7 bases). The germline V gene encodes CDR1 SGHVS and CDR2 FQNEAQ. The CDR3 contains 16 residues. With 2 bases removed from V and 4 bases from J, the gap between germline ends came to 16 bases. The CDR3 protein is CASSLWRGGPSDTQYF. The CDR3 DNA follows: TGTGCCAGCAGCTTATGGAGGGGGGGCCCCTCAGATACGCAGTATTTT.

The V and J genes are TRBV14 and TRBJ1-2, with D unclear. The V end was cut by 1 base, the J end by 5 bases, with 8 bases between. Germline loops: CDR1 SGHDN, CDR2 FVKESK. The CDR3 length is 13 residues. The CDR3 DNA reads TGTGCCAGCAGCCAAGCCCGGGGATATGGCTACACCTTC. As protein: CASSQARGYGYTF. The full variable domain, rest sourced from reference TRBV14 and TRBJ1-2, is EAGVTQFPSHSVIEKGQTVTLRCDPISGHDNLYWYRRVMGKEIKFLLHFVKESKQDESGMPNNRFLAERTGGTYSTLKVQPAELEDSGVYFCASSQARGYGYTFGSGTRLTVV.

The V and J genes are TRBV9 and TRBJ2-7; 8 bases are shared with TRBD1. Trimming removed 4 bases from V and 3 bases from J; junction bases left unmatched: 9. CDR1 is SGDLS, CDR2 YYNGEE, per germline. This CDR3 region has 15 residues. The CDR3 DNA sequence: TGTGCCAGCAGCTTTGGCACAGGGGGAGTCTACGAGCAGTACTTC. This translates into CASSFGTGGVYEQYF.

The CDR3 nucleotides read TGCGCCAGCAGCCAAGAGGGGACATCCACTGAAGCTTTCTTT. Its translation: CASSQEGTSTEAFF. The chain is built from TRBV4-1 and TRBJ1-1; possible D gene TRBD1, 6 bases. Germline-derived CDR1 and CDR2 are MGHRA and YSYEKL. V was trimmed by 0 bases and J by 4 bases, leaving 9 bases between them. CDR3 length equals 14 residues.

The CDR3 nucleotides read TGTGCCAGCAGTCCGCAGGGTCTGGTTGGAAACACCATATATTTT. It yields the protein CASSPQGLVGNTIYF. The chain joins TRBV6-6 to TRBJ1-3; tentatively, D is TRBD1 (5 bases). V was trimmed by 5 bases and J by 3 bases, leaving 14 bases between them. CDR3 length: 15 residues. CDR1 MNHNY and CDR2 SVGAGI come from the germline V gene (reference sequence).

The sample holds one count of this clone. This chain links TRBV9 with TRBJ2-7; 7 bases are a match to TRBD1. Germline V lookup: CDR1 SGDLS, CDR2 YYNGEE. This CDR3 has 13 residues. V was clipped by 3 bases and J by 1 base; unmatched bases: 1. CDR3 in DNA: TGTGCCAGCAGCGGGGACAGATCCTACGAGCAGTACTTC. This gives the protein CASSGDRSYEQYF. The full variable domain, in which reference TRBV9 and TRBJ2-7 provide the parts outside the CDR3, is DSGVTQTPKHLITATGQRVTLRCSPRSGDLSVYWYQQSLDQGLQFLIQYYNGEERAKGNILERFSAQQFPDLHSELNLSSLELGDSALYFCASSGDRSYEQYFGPGTRLTVT.

The sample holds a few counts of this clone. This chain links TRBV10-3 with TRBJ2-1; 13 bases are a match to TRBD2. The germline CDR1 and CDR2 sequences are ENHRY and SYGVKD. The V and J ends lost 10 bases and 7 bases, in that order; junction bases with no gene match: 13. The CDR3 is made up of 16 amino acids. The CDR3 here is CATDTRTSGSSNEQFF. CDR3 DNA sequence: TGTGCCACCGATACCCGGACTAGCGGGAGCTCGAATGAGCAGTTCTTC.